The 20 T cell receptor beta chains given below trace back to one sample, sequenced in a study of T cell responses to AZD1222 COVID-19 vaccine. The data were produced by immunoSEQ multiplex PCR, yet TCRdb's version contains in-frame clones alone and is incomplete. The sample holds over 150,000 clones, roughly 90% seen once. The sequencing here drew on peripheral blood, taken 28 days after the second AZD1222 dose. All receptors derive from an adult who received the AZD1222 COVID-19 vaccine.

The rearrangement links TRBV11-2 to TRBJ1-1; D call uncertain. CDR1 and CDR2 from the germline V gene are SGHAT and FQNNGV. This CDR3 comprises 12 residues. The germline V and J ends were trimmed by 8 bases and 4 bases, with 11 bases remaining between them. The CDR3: CASREGPTEAFF. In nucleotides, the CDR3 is TGTGCCAGCCGCGAAGGTCCCACTGAAGCTTTCTTT. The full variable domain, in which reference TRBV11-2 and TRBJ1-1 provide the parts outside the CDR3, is EAGVAQSPRYKIIEKRQSVAFWCNPISGHATLYWYQQILGQGPKLLIQFQNNGVVDDSQLPKDRFSAERLKGVDSTLKIQPAKLEDSAVYLCASREGPTEAFFGQGTRLTVV.

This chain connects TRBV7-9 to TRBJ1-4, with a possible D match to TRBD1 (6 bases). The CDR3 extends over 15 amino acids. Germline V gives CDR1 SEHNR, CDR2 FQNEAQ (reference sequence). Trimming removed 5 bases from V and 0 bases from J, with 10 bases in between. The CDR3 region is CASSNRQATNEKLFF. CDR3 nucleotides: TGTGCCAGCAGCAATCGACAGGCAACTAATGAAAAACTGTTTTTT. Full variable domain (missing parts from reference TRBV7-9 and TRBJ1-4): DTGVSQNPRHKITKRGQNVTFRCDPISEHNRLYWYRQTLGQGPEFLTYFQNEAQLEKSRLLSDRFSAERPKGSFSTLEIQRTEQGDSAMYLCASSNRQATNEKLFFGSGTQLSVL.

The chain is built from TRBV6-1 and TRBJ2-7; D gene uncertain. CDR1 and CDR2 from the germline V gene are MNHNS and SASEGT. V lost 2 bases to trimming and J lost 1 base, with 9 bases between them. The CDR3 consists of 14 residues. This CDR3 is CASSEYAVSYEQYF. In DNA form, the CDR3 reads TGTGCCAGCAGTGAATACGCGGTTTCCTACGAGCAGTACTTC.

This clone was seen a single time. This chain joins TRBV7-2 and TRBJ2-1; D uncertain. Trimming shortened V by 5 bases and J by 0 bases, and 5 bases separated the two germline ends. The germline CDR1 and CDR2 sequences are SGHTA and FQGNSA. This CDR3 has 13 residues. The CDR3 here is CASSQSSYNEQFF. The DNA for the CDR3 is TGTGCCAGCAGCCAAAGCTCCTACAATGAGCAGTTCTTC.

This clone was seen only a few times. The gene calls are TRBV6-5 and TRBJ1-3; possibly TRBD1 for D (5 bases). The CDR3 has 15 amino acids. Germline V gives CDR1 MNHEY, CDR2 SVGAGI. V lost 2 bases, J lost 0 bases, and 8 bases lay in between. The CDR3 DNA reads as TGTGCCAGCAGTTACGGGACCGACTCTGGAAACACCATATATTTT. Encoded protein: CASSYGTDSGNTIYF.

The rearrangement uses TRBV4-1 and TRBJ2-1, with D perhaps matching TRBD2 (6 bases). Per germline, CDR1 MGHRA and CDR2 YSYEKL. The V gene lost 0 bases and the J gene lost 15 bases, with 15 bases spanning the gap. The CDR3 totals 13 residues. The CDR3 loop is CASSQDLTTRPFF. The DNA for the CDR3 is TGCGCCAGCAGCCAAGATCTCACGACTAGACCGTTCTTC.

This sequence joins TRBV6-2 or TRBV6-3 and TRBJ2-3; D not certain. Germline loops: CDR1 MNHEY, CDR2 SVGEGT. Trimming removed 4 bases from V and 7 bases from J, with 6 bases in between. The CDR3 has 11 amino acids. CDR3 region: CASSSSYTQYF. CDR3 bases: TGTGCCAGCAGTTCCAGCTATACGCAGTATTTT.

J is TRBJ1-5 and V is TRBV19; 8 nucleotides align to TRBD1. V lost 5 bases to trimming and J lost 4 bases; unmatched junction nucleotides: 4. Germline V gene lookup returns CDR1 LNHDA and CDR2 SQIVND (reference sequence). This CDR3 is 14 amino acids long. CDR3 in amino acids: CASSPRTGNQPQHF. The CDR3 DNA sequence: TGTGCCAGTAGTCCTCGGACAGGGAATCAGCCCCAGCATTTT.

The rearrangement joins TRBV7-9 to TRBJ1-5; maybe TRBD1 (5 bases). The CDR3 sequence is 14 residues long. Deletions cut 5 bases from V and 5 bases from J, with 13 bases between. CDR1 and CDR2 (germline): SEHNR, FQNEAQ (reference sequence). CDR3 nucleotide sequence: TGTGCCAGCAGCGCCGGGGGGACGGATCAGCCCCAGCATTTT. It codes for CASSAGGTDQPQHF.

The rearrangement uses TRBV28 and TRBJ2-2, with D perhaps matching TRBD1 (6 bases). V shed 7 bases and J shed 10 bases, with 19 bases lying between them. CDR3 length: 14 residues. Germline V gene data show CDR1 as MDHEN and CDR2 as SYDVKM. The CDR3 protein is CASTPGHRPSELFF. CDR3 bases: TGTGCCAGCACTCCGGGACATAGGCCTTCGGAGCTGTTTTTT.

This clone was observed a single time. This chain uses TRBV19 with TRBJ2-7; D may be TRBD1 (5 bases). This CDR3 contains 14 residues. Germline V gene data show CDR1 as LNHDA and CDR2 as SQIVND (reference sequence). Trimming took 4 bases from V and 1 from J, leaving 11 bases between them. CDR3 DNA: TGTGCCAGTAGTACCAGGGTATCGTCCTACGAGCAGTACTTC. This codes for CASSTRVSSYEQYF.

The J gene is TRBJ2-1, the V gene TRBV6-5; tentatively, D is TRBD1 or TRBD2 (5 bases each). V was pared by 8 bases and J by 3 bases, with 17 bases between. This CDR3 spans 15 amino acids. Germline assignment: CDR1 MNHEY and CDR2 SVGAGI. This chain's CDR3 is CASGSGTQIYNEQFF. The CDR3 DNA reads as TGTGCCAGCGGATCCGGGACCCAAATCTACAATGAGCAGTTCTTC.

The DNA for the CDR3 is TGTGCCAGCAGCTTAACAGGGTTTGGGGCCAACGTCCTGACTTTC. It encodes CASSLTGFGANVLTF. The genes are TRBV7-3 and TRBJ2-6; D gene unclear. Germline V gene data show CDR1 as SGHTA and CDR2 as FQGTGA. Trimming pared 0 bases from V and 3 bases from J, leaving 6 bases between. The CDR3 totals 15 residues.

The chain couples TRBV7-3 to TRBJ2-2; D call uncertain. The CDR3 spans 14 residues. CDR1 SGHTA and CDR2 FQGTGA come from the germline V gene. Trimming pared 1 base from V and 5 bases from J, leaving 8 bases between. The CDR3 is CASSLNGDTGELFF. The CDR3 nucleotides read TGTGCCAGCAGCTTAAATGGAGATACCGGGGAGCTGTTTTTT.

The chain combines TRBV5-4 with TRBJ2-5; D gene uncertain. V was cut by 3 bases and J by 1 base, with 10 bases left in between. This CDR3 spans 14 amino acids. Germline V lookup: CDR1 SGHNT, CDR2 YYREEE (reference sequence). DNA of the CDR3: TGTGCCAGCAGCTCCACTGTGGGCCAAGAGACCCAGTACTTC. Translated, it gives CASSSTVGQETQYF.

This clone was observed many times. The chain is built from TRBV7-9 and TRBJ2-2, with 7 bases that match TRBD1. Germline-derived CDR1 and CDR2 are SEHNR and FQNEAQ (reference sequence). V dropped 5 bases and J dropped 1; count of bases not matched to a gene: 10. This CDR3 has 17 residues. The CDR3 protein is CASSHLQGSLNTGELFF. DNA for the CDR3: TGTGCCAGCAGCCACTTACAGGGGTCTCTGAACACCGGGGAGCTGTTTTTT.

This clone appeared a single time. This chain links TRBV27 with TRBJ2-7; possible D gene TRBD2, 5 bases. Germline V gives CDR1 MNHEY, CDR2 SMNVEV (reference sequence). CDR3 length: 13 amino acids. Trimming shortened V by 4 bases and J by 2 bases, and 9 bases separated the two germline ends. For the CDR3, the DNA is TGTGCCAGCAGTTCGGGGAAGGCCTACGAGCAGTACTTC. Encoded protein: CASSSGKAYEQYF.

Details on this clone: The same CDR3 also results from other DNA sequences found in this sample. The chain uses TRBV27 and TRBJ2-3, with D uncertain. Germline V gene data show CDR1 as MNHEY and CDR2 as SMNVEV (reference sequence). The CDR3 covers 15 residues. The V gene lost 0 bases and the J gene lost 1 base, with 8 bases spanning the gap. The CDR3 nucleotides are TGTGCCAGCAGTTTATCGGGTACCGGCACAGATACGCAGTATTTT. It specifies CASSLSGTGTDTQYF.

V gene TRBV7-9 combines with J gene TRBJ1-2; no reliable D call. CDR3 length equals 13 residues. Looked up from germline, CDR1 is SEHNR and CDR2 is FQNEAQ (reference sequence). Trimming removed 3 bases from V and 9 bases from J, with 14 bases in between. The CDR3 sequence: CASSFPGRYSYTF. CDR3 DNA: TGTGCCAGCAGCTTTCCTGGGCGTTATAGCTACACCTTC.

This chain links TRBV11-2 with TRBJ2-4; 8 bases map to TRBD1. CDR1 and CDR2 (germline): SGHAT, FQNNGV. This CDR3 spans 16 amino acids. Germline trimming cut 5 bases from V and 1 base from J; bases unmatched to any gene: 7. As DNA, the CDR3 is TGTGCCAGCAGCCTGACAGGGGACGGGGCCAAAAACATTCAGTACTTC. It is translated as CASSLTGDGAKNIQYF. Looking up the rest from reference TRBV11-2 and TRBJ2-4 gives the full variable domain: EAGVAQSPRYKIIEKRQSVAFWCNPISGHATLYWYQQILGQGPKLLIQFQNNGVVDDSQLPKDRFSAERLKGVDSTLKIQPAKLEDSAVYLCASSLTGDGAKNIQYFGAGTRLSVL.